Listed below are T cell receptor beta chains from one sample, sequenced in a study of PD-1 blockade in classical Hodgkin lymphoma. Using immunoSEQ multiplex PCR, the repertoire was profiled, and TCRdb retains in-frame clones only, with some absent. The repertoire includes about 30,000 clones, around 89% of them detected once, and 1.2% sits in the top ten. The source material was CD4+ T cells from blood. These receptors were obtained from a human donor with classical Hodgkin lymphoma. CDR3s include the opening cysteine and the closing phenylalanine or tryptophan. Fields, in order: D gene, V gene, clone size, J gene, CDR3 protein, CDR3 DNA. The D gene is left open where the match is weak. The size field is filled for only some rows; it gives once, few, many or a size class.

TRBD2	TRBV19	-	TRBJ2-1	CASSLGLAVKQFF	TGTGCCAGTAGTCTAGGACTAGCAGTTAAGCAGTTCTTC
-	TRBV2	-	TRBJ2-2	CASSEPTLDRLYTGELFF	TGTGCCAGCAGTGAACCCACCCTTGACAGGTTGTACACCGGGGAGCTGTTTTTT
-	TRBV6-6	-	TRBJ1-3	CASSPGLISGNTIYF	TGTGCCAGCAGTCCGGGACTTATCTCTGGAAACACCATATATTTT
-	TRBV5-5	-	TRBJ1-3	CASSLLSGNTIYF	TGTGCCAGCAGCTTGTTGTCTGGAAACACCATATATTTT
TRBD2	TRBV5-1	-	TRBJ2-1	CASSLEGRTSGKSVNEQFF	TGCGCCAGCAGCTTGGAGGGTCGCACTAGCGGGAAAAGTGTAAATGAGCAGTTCTTC
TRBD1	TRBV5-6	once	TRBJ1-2	CASSGQGNYGYTF	TGTGCCAGCAGCGGACAGGGGAACTATGGCTACACCTTC
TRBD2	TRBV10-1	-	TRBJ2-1	CASSLLAGSYNEQFF	TGCGCCAGCAGCCTCCTAGCGGGGTCCTACAATGAGCAGTTCTTC
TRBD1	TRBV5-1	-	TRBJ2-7	CASSLLLGQGALDEQYF	TGCGCCAGCAGCTTGCTTCTCGGACAGGGGGCGCTGGACGAGCAGTACTTC
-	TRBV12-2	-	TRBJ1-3	CASRFRQRGGSSGSGNTIYF	TGTGCAAGTCGCTTCCGCCAGAGAGGGGGGTCGTCGGGCTCTGGAAACACCATATATTTT
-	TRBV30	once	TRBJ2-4	CAWSRSGVKNIQYF	TGTGCCTGGAGTCGGTCGGGAGTTAAAAACATTCAGTACTTC
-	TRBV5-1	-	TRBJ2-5	CASSLGKETQYF	TGCGCCAGCAGCTTGGGCAAAGAGACCCAGTACTTC
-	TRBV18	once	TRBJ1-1	CASSPSTDTEAFF	TGTGCCAGCTCACCTTCAACAGACACTGAAGCTTTCTTT
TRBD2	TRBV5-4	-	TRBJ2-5	CASSPHLGLAGGQRETQYF	TGTGCCAGCAGCCCACATCTAGGACTAGCGGGAGGGCAGAGAGAGACCCAGTACTTC
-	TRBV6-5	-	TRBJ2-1	CASTPGGNEQFF	TGTGCCAGCACCCCCGGGGGCAATGAGCAGTTCTTC
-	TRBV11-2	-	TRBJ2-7	CASSLDLSEQYF	TGTGCCAGCAGCTTAGATCTCAGCGAGCAGTACTTC
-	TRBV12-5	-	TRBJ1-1	CASGLVRSAEAFF	TGTGCTAGTGGTTTGGTACGGTCGGCTGAAGCTTTCTTT
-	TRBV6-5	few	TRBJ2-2	CASSYWASTGELFF	TGTGCCAGCAGTTATTGGGCTTCCACCGGGGAGCTGTTTTTT
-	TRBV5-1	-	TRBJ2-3	CASSLRGNEGTDTQYF	TGCGCCAGCAGTTTAAGGGGTAATGAGGGCACAGATACGCAGTATTTT
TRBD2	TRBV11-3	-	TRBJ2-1	CASSPGLARGEQFF	TGTGCCAGCAGCCCTGGACTAGCTAGGGGTGAGCAGTTCTTC
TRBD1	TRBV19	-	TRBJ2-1	CASSRGTGTYNEQFF	TGTGCCAGTAGTAGGGGGACAGGGACCTACAATGAGCAGTTCTTC
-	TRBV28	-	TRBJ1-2	CASSLKQAYGYTF	TGTGCCAGCAGTTTGAAACAGGCCTATGGCTACACCTTC
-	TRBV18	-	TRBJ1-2	CASSPVRDTFNYGYTF	TGTGCCAGCTCACCAGTACGGGACACCTTTAACTATGGCTACACCTTC
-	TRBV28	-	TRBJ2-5	CASSIPKETQYF	TGTGCCAGCAGTATACCAAAAGAGACCCAGTACTTC
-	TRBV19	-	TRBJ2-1	CASSMRGGDNEQFF	TGTGCCAGTAGTATGCGAGGGGGGGACAATGAGCAGTTCTTC
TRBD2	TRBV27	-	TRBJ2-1	CASSQGLAGVYNEQFF	TGTGCCAGCAGTCAAGGACTAGCGGGGGTTTACAATGAGCAGTTCTTC
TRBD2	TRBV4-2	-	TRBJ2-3	CASSPTSGSTDTQYF	TGTGCCAGCAGCCCGACTAGCGGAAGCACAGATACGCAGTATTTT
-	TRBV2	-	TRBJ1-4	CASRSRDTFSTNEKLFF	TGTGCCAGCAGGAGCCGGGACACTTTTTCAACTAATGAAAAACTGTTTTTT
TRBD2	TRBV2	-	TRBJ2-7	CASTDSGRYEQYF	TGTGCCAGCACCGATAGCGGGAGGTACGAGCAGTACTTC
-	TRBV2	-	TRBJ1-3	CASRTGTNSGNTIYF	TGTGCCAGCAGGACCGGGACTAACTCTGGAAACACCATATATTTT
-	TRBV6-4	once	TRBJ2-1	CASSPSGGGSYNEQFF	TGTGCCAGCAGCCCCTCCGGAGGAGGATCCTACAATGAGCAGTTCTTC
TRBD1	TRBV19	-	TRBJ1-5	CASSQKTGTDYQPQHF	TGTGCCAGTAGTCAGAAGACCGGGACAGATTATCAGCCCCAGCATTTT
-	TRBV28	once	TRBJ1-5	CASKFGGVRQPQHF	TGTGCCAGCAAATTCGGGGGGGTTAGGCAGCCCCAGCATTTT
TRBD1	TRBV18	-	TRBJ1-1	CASSPQTGDFAFF	TGTGCCAGCTCACCACAGACAGGGGATTTCGCTTTCTTT
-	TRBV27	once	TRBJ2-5	CASSSAGSGRPIQETQYF	TGTGCCAGCAGTTCCGCGGGCAGCGGACGCCCGATCCAAGAGACCCAGTACTTC
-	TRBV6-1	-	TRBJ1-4	CASSERGRADEKLFF	TGTGCCAGCAGTGAACGCGGTAGGGCGGATGAAAAACTGTTTTTT
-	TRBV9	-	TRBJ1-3	CASSVATSGNTIYF	TGTGCCAGCAGCGTAGCTACATCGGGAAACACCATATATTTT
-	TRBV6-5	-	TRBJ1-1	CASSSSTGGDTEAFF	TGTGCCAGCAGTTCTAGTACCGGCGGGGACACTGAAGCTTTCTTT
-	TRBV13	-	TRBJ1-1	CASSKRRTMNTEAFF	TGTGCCAGCAGCAAAAGGCGCACTATGAACACTGAAGCTTTCTTT
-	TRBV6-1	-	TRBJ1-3	CASRTGLEGNTIYF	TGTGCCAGCAGAACGGGTCTCGAAGGAAACACCATATATTTT
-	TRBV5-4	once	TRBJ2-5	CASSPGAPGQIQETQYF	TGTGCCAGCAGCCCAGGGGCCCCTGGACAGATACAAGAGACCCAGTACTTC
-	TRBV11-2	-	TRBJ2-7	CASSWGGAWYEQYF	TGTGCCAGCTCCTGGGGGGGCGCGTGGTACGAGCAGTACTTC
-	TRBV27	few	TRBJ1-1	CASSFSRGGTEAFF	TGTGCCAGCAGTTTCTCTCGGGGCGGGACTGAAGCTTTCTTT
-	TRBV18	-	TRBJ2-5	CASSPRAEETQYF	TGTGCCAGCTCACCACGGGCAGAAGAGACCCAGTACTTC
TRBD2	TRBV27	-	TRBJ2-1	CASSLGLAGGAYNEQFF	TGTGCCAGCAGTTTAGGACTAGCGGGAGGGGCCTACAATGAGCAGTTCTTC
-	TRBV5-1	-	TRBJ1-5	CASSSGEEPNQPQHF	TGCGCCAGCAGCTCCGGTGAGGAGCCAAATCAGCCCCAGCATTTT
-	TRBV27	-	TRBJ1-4	CASSPDTIGEKLFF	TGTGCCAGCAGTCCGGACACGATAGGTGAAAAACTGTTTTTT
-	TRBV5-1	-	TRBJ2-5	CASSQVGGETQYF	TGCGCCAGCAGCCAGGTTGGGGGAGAGACCCAGTACTTC
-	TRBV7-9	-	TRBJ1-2	CASSLEGTLGGYTF	TGTGCCAGCAGCTTAGAAGGTACTCTGGGGGGCTACACCTTC